The TCR beta chain described here comes from a study of blood T cells in healthy people across ages (dated by TCRdb to between 2014 and 2017). Broadly, across the study: In model experiments, template switching captured about one uniquely barcoded TCR beta cDNA molecule for every two T cells. To track age-related changes in TCR beta repertoire diversity, the study relied on deep sequencing normalized with unique cDNA molecular identifiers. For two donors (one aged 18 to 29 and one aged 80 or older), the study analyzed two additional independent replicas of 1 million unique cDNA reads from the same blood draw. The donors were divided into four age groups: young (average around 17 years), middle-aged (approximately 39), aged (about 61) and long-lived (82). Points the paper makes about the study in general: A strong correlation was found between observed TCR beta diversity and the percentage of naive T cells measured by flow cytometry. Because profiling used bulk unsorted PBMCs, naive and antigen-experienced compartments could not be compared conclusively. Donor CMV infection status was unknown, potentially confounding age-related changes in expanded clonotypes. Total diversity estimates from one million sequenced T cells were considered lower bounds and underestimates. Compared with the aged group, the long-lived group had more naive CD4+ T cells, fewer expanded clones and increased TCR diversity, suggesting age selection. As age increased, observed TCR beta diversity per million T cells dropped in a roughly linear way, and a significant reduction was already evident by age about 36.

This clonotype was seen a few times. This receptor's antigen is unknown. No quality values exist for individual bases; no much larger clone is one base distant. Inclusive of the bounding cysteine and phenylalanine, the CDR3 is 18 residues long. The CDR3 DNA has 54 bases and is translated from base 1. From a lookup of the germline V gene, CDR1 and CDR2 are MDHEN and SYDVKM. V and J are trimmed by 6 bases and 0 bases, and the gene matches miss 14 bases of the junction. The donors were roughly 39 Caucasian individuals from Russia, aged roughly 6 to 100 years, who were systemically healthy. About 9.6 milliliters of peripheral blood were collected from each donor into EDTA-treated Vacutainer tubes. Ficoll-Paque density-gradient centrifugation was used to isolate PBMCs, with at least 6 million per sample. Trizol reagent was used to extract total RNA from PBMCs, with at least 6 micrograms per sample. The percentages of naive CD45RAhigh/CD27high T cells were determined by flow cytometry on a PBMC aliquot from every donor.

Libraries were built with 5' RACE. This sample was sequenced with an Illumina HiSeq 2500. The second PCR ran for about 6 to 11 cycles and used a J-beta primer mix along with a sample-barcoded 5' primer. Each TCR beta cDNA molecule received a unique molecular identifier from a template-switch 5' adaptor carrying 12 random nucleotides. Each sample yielded at least 3 million CDR3-containing paired-end reads. All of the RNA was converted into first-strand cDNA using the Mint cDNA synthesis kit, with a TRBC-specific oligonucleotide serving as the primer. All cDNA was treated with uracil-DNA glycosylase and then went through a first 18-cycle PCR with the universal primers M1SS and BC2_uni_R. The source study handled its data this way. Each sample was normalized by randomly selecting 1 million high-quality reads, each carrying a distinct molecular identifier. Reads with shared molecular identifiers were discarded instead of being binned into consensus sequences. CDR3 identification, clonotype clustering and error correction used MiTCR with a Q25 quality threshold and the strictest error-elimination algorithm. Lower-bound total TCR beta diversity was estimated with a nonparametric unseen species model using Euler transformation. The public reads were reprocessed in TCRdb via fastp at Q25 and MiXCR, keeping in-frame beta chains. Rows with one shared CDR3 protein collapse into an entry with the most common genes and DNA. These V and J calls derive from TCRdb rather than the authors' analysis. The sample records about 930,000 distinct CDR3 sequences, roughly 28% of which are singletons. In total, the top ten clones hold about 9.4% of the sample.

The data also belong to a second study, concerning T cells of mothers and their children. As described in the second report: Nine systemically healthy Caucasian individuals served as donors, namely three mothers together with their six children. cDNA synthesis used all of the extracted RNA, with around 1.5 ug of RNA in each 15 ul reaction. In the second PCR, the M1S primer introduced both the sample barcodes and 2-4 random nucleotides. Over 8.5 million TCR beta CDR3 reads were obtained for each mother, and approximately 3.2 million reads were obtained for each child. In both related and unrelated pairs, thymic selection shapes the output of TCR recombination in a similar way, with inherited differences having only a minor effect. Normalized repertoire overlap in related mother-child pairs was always slightly higher than in unrelated mother-child pairs, but the difference was never significant. Persistent microchimeric T cell clones were not detected, at a sensitivity of approximately 98 clones per million clonotypes. To look for features that set related mother-child pairs apart from unrelated individuals, the researchers ran deep NGS to compare the TCR beta repertoires of mothers and children. The mean age was 40 +/- 4 years for the mothers and approximately 11 +/- 4 years for the children. Libraries were sequenced on Illumina HiSeq 2000 with 100+100 nt paired-end reads after adapter ligation with NEBNext reagents. Mother and child libraries were prepared a month apart and sequenced in separate runs to prevent cross-contamination. For each donor, between about 450,000 and 2,300,000 distinct TCR beta clonotypes were identified. Naive TCR beta clonotypes were estimated from low-frequency clonotypes matched to each donor's FACS-determined naive share, without sorting.

This sequence uses TRBV28 and TRBJ2-3; TRBD1 matches 8 bases in the middle. The sequenced sample was blood. The TCR sequence derives from a woman aged 40 to 55 in good health. The sequence in DNA is TGTGCCAGCAGCAAGGCAGGGGGCTCCACAGCCAGCACAGATACGCAGTATTTT. Translated, it gives CASSKAGGSTASTDTQYF.